These T cell receptor beta chains were read from a single sample in a study of OX40 agonist ivuxolimab in advanced cancers. The table came from immunoSEQ multiplex PCR; TCRdb's copy has only in-frame clones and leaves some out. The sample carries 50,000 to 65,000 clones, 89% recorded once. This sample comprised CD4+ or CD8+ T cells sorted from blood, obtained in a trial of the OX40 agonist ivuxolimab. The receptors stem from an adult with an advanced solid tumor such as melanoma, head and neck, liver or kidney cancer. CDR3s leave out the opening cysteine and the closing phenylalanine or tryptophan.

j_call	v_call	cdr3_aa
TRBJ1-5	TRBV6-4	ASSQGSNQPQH
TRBJ2-4	TRBV7-9	ASSPPGLQAKNIQY
TRBJ1-2	TRBV29-1	SVAPGTVPLYGYT
TRBJ2-1	TRBV7-9	ASSLEGFDEQF
TRBJ2-3	TRBV27	ASSPKPASWGSDTQY
TRBJ2-3	TRBV27	ASSPVAGVADTQY
TRBJ2-7	TRBV7-3	ASSHPTRTYEQY
TRBJ2-2	TRBV29-1	SAPEGNTGELF
TRBJ2-7	TRBV11-2	ASSSPLVGADSYEQY
TRBJ1-5	TRBV18	ASSADRVRYSNQPQH
TRBJ2-7	TRBV19	ASTPGLSLGGEQY
TRBJ1-5	TRBV7-9	ASSPQGRQPQH
TRBJ2-3	TRBV5-1	ASSLVGQDTTDTQY
TRBJ1-2	TRBV5-1	ASSLGSRGYT
TRBJ2-2	TRBV19	ASSIAGGFAGELF
TRBJ2-3	TRBV7-9	ASSLNLRDRGHPDTQY
TRBJ2-2	TRBV7-3	ASSLASGTGELF
TRBJ2-2	TRBV4-1	ASSHRFQTLGELF
TRBJ2-7	TRBV27	ASSLSTNRAYEQY
TRBJ2-3	TRBV10-1	ASSELGPRPQY